A single sample gave rise to the 29 T cell receptor beta chains below, sequenced in a study of T cells in Graves' hyperthyroidism and ophthalmopathy. There were TCR beta CDR3 regions amplified from RNA transcripts. The study used the HTBI primer set for a first-round RT-PCR of the TCR CDR3. TCRdb reprocessed the multiplex PCR reads with MiXCR, giving one entry per CDR3 protein. The sample yields approximately 690,000 distinct CDR3 sequences, 13% to 15% seen once. The material sequenced was blood. These receptors were collected from a woman between 45 and 65 years old with Graves' ophthalmopathy.

This clonotype was counted at least ten times. The chain carries TRBV28 and TRBJ2-5; D perhaps matches TRBD1 (7 bases). Deletions cut 6 bases from V and 5 bases from J, with 13 bases between. The length of the CDR3 is 13 residues. The germline CDR1 and CDR2 sequences are MDHEN and SYDVKM. The CDR3 DNA reads as TGTGCCAGCAGGGGCAGGGGGAGGGAGACCCAGTACTTC. Translating it yields CASRGRGRETQYF.

The chain recombines TRBV7-8 with TRBJ2-1; maybe TRBD2 (5 bases). Trimming took off 5 bases at V and 8 bases at J, with 10 bases between the two ends. Germline lookup yields CDR1 SGHVS and CDR2 FQNEAQ. The length of the CDR3 is 12 residues. DNA of the CDR3: TGTGCCAGCAGCGGTACTAGGGATGAGCAGTTCTTC. This codes for CASSGTRDEQFF.

This clonotype came up many times. The gene calls are TRBV11-3 and TRBJ2-1; 10 nucleotides align to TRBD1. V shed 3 bases and J 2 bases; nucleotides not matched to a gene: 1. Germline values: CDR1 SGHNT, CDR2 YENEEA. There are 15 residues in the CDR3. The CDR3 region has the DNA TGTGCCAGCAGCTTCGGACAGGGGGCCTACAATGAGCAGTTCTTC. It encodes CASSFGQGAYNEQFF.

The chain employs TRBV11-3 and TRBJ1-1, with 8 bases that match TRBD1. CDR3 size: 16 residues. The germline V gene has CDR1 SGHNT and CDR2 YENEEA. Trimming removed 7 bases from V and 5 bases from J; junction bases left unmatched: 15. CDR3 coding DNA: TGTGCCAGCAAACAAGGGGGGGGCAGGGGGCATACTGAAGCTTTCTTT. It codes for CASKQGGGRGHTEAFF.

The sample holds many counts of this clonotype. This chain joins TRBV28 and TRBJ2-2; 15 positions agree with TRBD2. Germline CDR1 MDHEN, CDR2 SYDVKM. The CDR3 contains 16 residues. V lost 5 bases, J lost 5 bases, and 3 bases stayed unmatched. The CDR3 nucleotides read TGTGCCAGCAGTATAGGGACTAGCGGGAGGACCGGGGAGCTGTTTTTT. Its translation is CASSIGTSGRTGELFF.

This clonotype was observed a handful of times. The rearrangement uses TRBV30 and TRBJ2-2, with D perhaps TRBD2 (5 bases). V was shortened by 4 bases and J by 3 bases, with 12 bases between the two germline ends. Germline V CDR1 and CDR2: GTSNPN, SVGIG (reference sequence). This CDR3 is 14 amino acids long. Written as DNA, the CDR3 is TGTGCCTGGATGGATGGGAGTGACACCGGGGAGCTGTTTTTT. This gives the protein CAWMDGSDTGELFF. Filled out from reference TRBV30 and TRBJ2-2, the complete variable domain reads SQTIHQWPATLVQPVGSPLSLECTVEGTSNPNLYWYRQAAGRGLQLLFYSVGIGQISSEVPQNLSASRPQDRQFILSSKKLLLSDSGFYLCAWMDGSDTGELFFGEGSRLTVL.

This clonotype came up a few times. The chain recombines TRBV3-1 with TRBJ2-1; 12 positions match TRBD2. CDR1 is LGHDT, CDR2 YNNKEL, per germline (reference sequence). V shed 0 bases, J shed 9 bases, and the junction held 6 bases outside the gene matches. This CDR3 contains 16 residues. The DNA of the CDR3 is TGTGCCAGCAGCCAAGAGTCTACTAGCGGGAGGCGTGAGCAGTTCTTC. Protein: CASSQESTSGRREQFF.

This clonotype turned up a few times. The chain uses TRBV6-5 and TRBJ1-3; TRBD1 matches 8 bases. The length of the CDR3 is 16 residues. V dropped 0 bases and J dropped 0; count of bases not matched to a gene: 1. CDR1 MNHEY and CDR2 SVGAGI come from the germline V gene. In nucleotides, the CDR3 is TGTGCCAGCAGTTACTCCGGGACAGGCTCTGGAAACACCATATATTTT. Translated, it gives CASSYSGTGSGNTIYF.

V usage is TRBV2 and J usage is TRBJ2-1; possibly TRBD2 for D (6 bases). Trimming shortened V by 7 bases and J by 2 bases, and 12 bases separated the two germline ends. There are 14 residues in the CDR3. Germline V gives CDR1 SNHLY, CDR2 FYNNEI. CDR3 loop: CASTGGTTYNEQFF. The CDR3 DNA follows: TGTGCCAGCACCGGCGGGACCACCTACAATGAGCAGTTCTTC.

This clonotype was detected many times. This chain joins TRBV7-8 and TRBJ1-5; no firm D call. Germline V gene sequence: CDR1 SGHVS, CDR2 FQNEAQ. The CDR3 has 15 amino acids. Trimming cost V 1 base and J 5 bases, with 12 bases left between them. This CDR3 reads CASSLGPGGDQPQHF. The CDR3 bases are TGTGCCAGCAGCTTAGGACCCGGCGGGGATCAGCCCCAGCATTTT.

In this sample, this clonotype turned up a few times. The chain couples TRBV3-1 to TRBJ2-1, with TRBD2 matching 13 bases. CDR1 and CDR2 from the germline V gene are LGHDT and YNNKEL (reference sequence). The CDR3 totals 18 residues. The J segment lost 4 bases and the V segment lost 4 bases, leaving 10 bases of the junction unmatched. The CDR3 protein is CASSPGLAGDARYNEQFF. CDR3 bases: TGTGCCAGCAGCCCCGGACTAGCGGGAGACGCACGATACAATGAGCAGTTCTTC.

The chain combines TRBV10-3 with TRBJ2-1, with 11 nucleotides matching TRBD1. Germline V gene sequence: CDR1 ENHRY, CDR2 SYGVKD. The CDR3 runs to 15 residues. After removal of 3 bases from V and 5 bases from J, the junction contained 3 bases not matched to a gene. CDR3 amino acids: CAISDWDRGDNEQFF. CDR3 nucleotides: TGTGCCATCAGTGATTGGGACAGGGGGGACAATGAGCAGTTCTTC.

At least ten counts were recorded for this clonotype. The genes are TRBV27 and TRBJ2-3; TRBD2 matches at 10 bases. Germline lookup yields CDR1 MNHEY and CDR2 SMNVEV (reference sequence). The CDR3 has 21 residues. V lost 2 bases and J lost 2; bases outside the gene matches: 19. Here the CDR3 reads CASSLAGLALKTTPFTDTQYF. CDR3 DNA: TGTGCCAGCAGTTTAGCGGGACTAGCGCTTAAAACGACACCTTTCACAGATACGCAGTATTTT.

This clonotype was observed a few times. The gene calls are TRBV7-2 and TRBJ2-7; 8 nucleotides line up with TRBD1. Germline V gene lookup returns CDR1 SGHTA and CDR2 FQGNSA. The V gene end was trimmed by 8 bases and the J gene end by 6 bases; junction bases not matched to a gene: 12. CDR3 length: 14 residues. The CDR3 coding sequence is TGTGCCAGCTCGTGGGCAGGGGGCATCTCCGAGCAGTACTTC. Protein product: CASSWAGGISEQYF.

This clonotype was observed at least ten times. The chain is built from TRBV7-8 and TRBJ2-7; the D call may be TRBD1 or TRBD2 (5 bases each). Germline CDR1 is SGHVS and CDR2 is FQNEAQ. The CDR3 contains 16 residues. Trimming removed 2 bases from V and 6 bases from J, with 20 bases in between. Here the CDR3 reads CASSLFSREILLEQYF. The CDR3 region has the DNA TGTGCCAGCAGCTTATTTAGCAGGGAGATTCTTCTCGAGCAGTACTTC. Filled out from reference TRBV7-8 and TRBJ2-7, the complete variable domain reads GAGVSQSPRYKVAKRGQDVALRCDPISGHVSLFWYQQALGQGPEFLTYFQNEAQLDKSGLPSDRFFAERPEGSVSTLKIQRTQQEDSAVYLCASSLFSREILLEQYFGPGTRLTVT.

The rearrangement links TRBV5-4 to TRBJ2-2; 11 bases agree with TRBD2. The CDR3 contains 18 residues. V trimming: 3 bases; J trimming: 4 bases; junction bases outside the gene matches: 11. The germline CDR1 and CDR2 sequences are SGHNT and YYREEE (reference sequence). This CDR3 reads CASSYSGLAATSTGELFF. CDR3 coding DNA: TGTGCCAGCAGCTACTCGGGACTAGCGGCTACCTCCACCGGGGAGCTGTTTTTT.

The J gene is TRBJ2-3, the V gene TRBV19; D uncertain. The ends were cut back, 10 bases at V and 2 bases at J, with 16 bases in the middle. This CDR3 is built from 14 residues. The germline gives CDR1 LNHDA, CDR2 SQIVND (reference sequence). This CDR3 is CATSMRRFTDTQYF. CDR3 sequence (DNA): TGTGCCACCTCGATGCGGCGATTCACAGATACGCAGTATTTT.

The chain is built from TRBV11-2 and TRBJ2-1, with a tentative D call TRBD2 (5 bases). The germline V gene encodes CDR1 SGHAT and CDR2 FQNNGV. V lost 0 bases and J 2 bases, leaving 11 bases between the germline ends. The CDR3 has 16 residues. CDR3 loop: CASSLEGPGTYNEQFF. The CDR3 DNA reads as TGTGCCAGCAGCTTAGAAGGGCCGGGGACCTACAATGAGCAGTTCTTC. Full variable domain (rest looked up from reference TRBV11-2 and TRBJ2-1): EAGVAQSPRYKIIEKRQSVAFWCNPISGHATLYWYQQILGQGPKLLIQFQNNGVVDDSQLPKDRFSAERLKGVDSTLKIQPAKLEDSAVYLCASSLEGPGTYNEQFFGPGTRLTVL.

V gene TRBV28 combines with J gene TRBJ2-6, with D possibly being TRBD2 (6 bases). Trimming stripped 7 bases from V and 2 bases from J, with 12 bases between. Per germline, CDR1 MDHEN and CDR2 SYDVKM. This CDR3 spans 15 amino acids. The CDR3 DNA is TGTGCCAGCAACCGATCGGGAGCTGGGGCCAACGTCCTGACTTTC. Its translation: CASNRSGAGANVLTF.

This clonotype was recorded at least ten times. The gene calls are TRBV12-3 or TRBV12-4 and TRBJ2-1; no firm D call. Between the trimmed V and J ends, which lost 0 bases and 4 bases, there was a span of 10 bases. The CDR3 loop spans 15 amino acids. The chain's CDR3 is CASSLALGIYNEQFF. The CDR3 coding sequence is TGTGCCAGCAGTTTAGCGCTGGGGATATACAATGAGCAGTTCTTC.

This clonotype has ten or more counts. V and J are TRBV28 and TRBJ2-1; 11 nucleotides align to TRBD2. CDR3 length: 18 residues. Germline CDR1 MDHEN, CDR2 SYDVKM. V was clipped by 2 bases and J by 4 bases; unmatched bases: 10. The CDR3 loop reads CASSLGTSGGEDYNEQFF. In DNA, the CDR3 is TGTGCCAGCAGTTTAGGGACTAGCGGAGGAGAGGATTACAATGAGCAGTTCTTC.

The sample holds many counts of this clonotype. In DNA form, the CDR3 reads TGCAGTGGTCGAACAGAAGCTGAGCAGTTCTTC. It specifies CSGRTEAEQFF. V is TRBV20-1 and J is TRBJ2-1; D not certain. V lost 7 bases, J lost 9 bases, and 13 bases lay in between. CDR3 size: 11 residues. CDR1 is DFQATT, CDR2 SNEGSKA, per germline (reference sequence).

In its sample, this clonotype was seen many times. The chain recombines TRBV6-1 with TRBJ1-1, with 7 bases identical to TRBD1. Germline V gives CDR1 MNHNS, CDR2 SASEGT. V was pared by 4 bases and J by 5 bases, with 7 bases of the junction left unmatched. The CDR3 runs to 14 residues. CDR3 sequence: CASSGNRGRTEAFF. Here the CDR3 DNA reads TGTGCCAGCAGTGGGAACAGGGGAAGGACTGAAGCTTTCTTT.

This clonotype was picked up many times. The chain recombines TRBV6-6 with TRBJ2-3, with D possibly matching TRBD2 (5 bases). The CDR3 contains 15 residues. The V end lost 2 bases, the J end lost 0 bases, and 9 bases lay between the germline ends. CDR1 is MNHNY and CDR2 is SVGAGI in the germline V gene (reference sequence). The CDR3 DNA follows: TGTGCCAGCAGTTACCGCGGGCGTAGCACAGATACGCAGTATTTT. It translates to CASSYRGRSTDTQYF.

This clonotype was recorded at least ten times. This chain uses TRBV19 with TRBJ1-5; no clear D gene. Between the trimmed V and J ends, which lost 6 bases and 0 bases, there was a span of 12 bases. Germline assignment: CDR1 LNHDA and CDR2 SQIVND (reference sequence). This CDR3 is built from 15 residues. The CDR3 region has the DNA TGTGCCAGTAGCACGGACGGTTATAGCAATCAGCCCCAGCATTTT. Translated: CASSTDGYSNQPQHF.

Many counts were recorded for this clonotype. The rearrangement joins TRBV2 to TRBJ2-1; D is possibly TRBD2 (6 bases). This CDR3 spans 16 amino acids. V shed 8 bases and J shed 6 bases, with 23 bases lying between them. Germline CDR1 SNHLY, CDR2 FYNNEI. The CDR3 nucleotides are TGTGCCAGCCGTGTAGGAGGACTATCGGGGTTCAATGAGCAGTTCTTC. Translation: CASRVGGLSGFNEQFF.

This clonotype was seen repeatedly, ten times or more. V usage is TRBV7-2 and J usage is TRBJ1-1; D might be TRBD1 (6 bases). The CDR3 length is 14 residues. Deletions cut 5 bases from V and 5 bases from J, with 15 bases between. Germline CDR1 SGHTA, CDR2 FQGNSA. CDR3 nucleotides: TGTGCCAGCAGCCTGAGACAGGTTGGTACTGAAGCTTTCTTT. Its protein product is CASSLRQVGTEAFF.

In this sample, this clonotype turned up many times. This chain joins TRBV7-2 and TRBJ1-1; D gene unclear. Trimming left V 1 base short and J 2 bases short, with 8 bases between. This CDR3 spans 14 amino acids. Germline loops: CDR1 SGHTA, CDR2 FQGNSA. DNA of the CDR3: TGTGCCAGCAGCTTAGAGCCGACTAACACTGAAGCTTTCTTT. This gives the protein CASSLEPTNTEAFF.

The rearrangement uses TRBV29-1 and TRBJ2-3; D is uncertain. Trimming pared 3 bases from V and 1 base from J, leaving 14 bases between. Germline loops: CDR1 SQVTM, CDR2 ANQGSEA. The CDR3 loop spans 15 amino acids. CDR3 residues: CSVEEKNLRTDTQYF. As DNA, the CDR3 is TGCAGCGTTGAGGAAAAGAACCTACGCACAGATACGCAGTATTTT.